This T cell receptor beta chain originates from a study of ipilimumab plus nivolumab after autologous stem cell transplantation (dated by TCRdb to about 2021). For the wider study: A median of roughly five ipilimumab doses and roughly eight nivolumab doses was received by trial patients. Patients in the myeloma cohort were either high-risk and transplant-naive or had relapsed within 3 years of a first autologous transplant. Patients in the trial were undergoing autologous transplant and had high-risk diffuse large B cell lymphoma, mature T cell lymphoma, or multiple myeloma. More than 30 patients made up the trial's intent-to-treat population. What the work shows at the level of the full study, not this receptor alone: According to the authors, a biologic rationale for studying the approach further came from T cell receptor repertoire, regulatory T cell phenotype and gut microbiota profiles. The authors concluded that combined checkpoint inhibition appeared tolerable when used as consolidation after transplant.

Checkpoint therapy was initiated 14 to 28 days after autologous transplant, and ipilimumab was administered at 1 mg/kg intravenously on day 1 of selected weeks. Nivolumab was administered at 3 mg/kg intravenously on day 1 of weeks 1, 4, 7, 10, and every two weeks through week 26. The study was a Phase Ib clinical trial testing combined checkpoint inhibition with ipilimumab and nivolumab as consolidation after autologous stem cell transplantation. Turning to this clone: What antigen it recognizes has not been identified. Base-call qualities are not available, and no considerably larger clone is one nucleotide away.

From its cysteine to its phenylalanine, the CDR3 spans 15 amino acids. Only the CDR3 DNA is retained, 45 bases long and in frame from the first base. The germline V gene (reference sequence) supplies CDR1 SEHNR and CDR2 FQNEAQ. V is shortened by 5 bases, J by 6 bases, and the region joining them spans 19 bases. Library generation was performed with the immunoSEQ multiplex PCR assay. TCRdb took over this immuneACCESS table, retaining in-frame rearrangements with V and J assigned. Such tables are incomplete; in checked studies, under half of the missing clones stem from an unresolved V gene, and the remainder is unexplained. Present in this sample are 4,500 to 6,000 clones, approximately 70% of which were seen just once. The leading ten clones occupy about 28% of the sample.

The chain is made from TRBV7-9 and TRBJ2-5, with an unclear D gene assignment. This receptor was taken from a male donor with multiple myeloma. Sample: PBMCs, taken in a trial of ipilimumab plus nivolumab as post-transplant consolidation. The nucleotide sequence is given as TGTGCCAGCAGCCTCCTAGAGACACCCACCCAGACCCAGTACTTC. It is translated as CASSLLETPTQTQYF.